This T cell receptor beta chain was recovered during a study of T cells in narcolepsy. Study results and limitations: Blood of same and different patients, but not healthy controls, reportedly held recurring autoreactive clonotypes.

Method: immunoSEQ multiplex PCR; TCRdb's copy keeps in-frame clones and lacks some. The sample holds roughly 16,000 clones, over 75% seen once. Trimming at V came to 8 bases and at J to 4 bases, leaving 5 bases not matched to a gene. Germline values: CDR1 LNHDA, CDR2 SQIVND (reference sequence). The CDR3 consists of 14 residues. This clone was seen only a few times. Its matching antigen is unknown. The sample comprised memory (CD45RA-) CD4+ T cells from blood. The chain links TRBV19 to TRBJ2-3; 11 bases are a match to TRBD2. The TCR comes from a human donor in good health. This chain's CDR3 is CASCSGGAPDTQYF. CDR3 coding DNA: TGTGCCAGTTGTAGCGGGGGGGCCCCAGATACGCAGTATTTT.